This T cell receptor (beta chain) was captured in a study of T-cell memory formation after mild COVID-19. There are 16 residues in the CDR3. The junction had 9 bases not matched to a gene; V was cut back by 1 base and J by 6 bases. Germline CDR1 is SEHNR and CDR2 is FQNEAQ (reference sequence). In the case of this clonotype: Its cognate antigen is unknown.

Using its own MiXCR run on the 5' RACE reads, TCRdb lists one record per CDR3 protein. The sample lists 350,000 to 500,000 distinct CDR3 sequences; roughly 18% were seen once. Overall study results and limits: Detection of some responders pre-infection suggested pre-existing cross-reactive memory T cells participated.

The chain recombines TRBV7-9 with TRBJ2-7; 10 bases are a match to TRBD1. The source is a man between 18 and 35 years old who had mild COVID-19 (a few samples of this study predate the infection). Cell type and time point are not known. Material for sequencing was PBMCs or a T cell subset sorted from them (not recorded which). CDR3 DNA: TGTGCCAGCAGCTTAGGACAGGGGGCCTTGGAGTCCGAGCAGTACTTC. It encodes CASSLGQGALESEQYF.